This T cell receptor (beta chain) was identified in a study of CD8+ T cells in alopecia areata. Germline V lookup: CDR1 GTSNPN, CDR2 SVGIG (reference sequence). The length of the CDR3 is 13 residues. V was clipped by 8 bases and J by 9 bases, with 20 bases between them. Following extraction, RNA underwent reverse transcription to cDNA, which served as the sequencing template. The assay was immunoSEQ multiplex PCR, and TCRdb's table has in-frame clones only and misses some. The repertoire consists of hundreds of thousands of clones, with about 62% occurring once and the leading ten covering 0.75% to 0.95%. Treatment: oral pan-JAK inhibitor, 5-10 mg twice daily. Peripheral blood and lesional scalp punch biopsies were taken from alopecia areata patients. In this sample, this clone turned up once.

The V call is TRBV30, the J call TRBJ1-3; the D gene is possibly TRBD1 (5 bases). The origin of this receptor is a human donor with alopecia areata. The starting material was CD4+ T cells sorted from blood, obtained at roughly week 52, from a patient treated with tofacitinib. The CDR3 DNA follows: TGTGCCGGAACCGGGGCCTCCCGGGGCACCATATATTTT. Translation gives CAGTGASRGTIYF.